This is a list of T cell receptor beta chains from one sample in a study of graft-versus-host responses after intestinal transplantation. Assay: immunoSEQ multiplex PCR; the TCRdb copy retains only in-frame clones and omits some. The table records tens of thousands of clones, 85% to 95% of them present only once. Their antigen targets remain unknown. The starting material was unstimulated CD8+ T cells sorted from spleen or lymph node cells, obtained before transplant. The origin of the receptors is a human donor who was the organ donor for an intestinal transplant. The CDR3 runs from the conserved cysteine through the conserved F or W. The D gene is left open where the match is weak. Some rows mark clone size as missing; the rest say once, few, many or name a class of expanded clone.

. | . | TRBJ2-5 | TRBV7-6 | CASSLVPIGQGQETQYF | TGTGCCAGCAGCTTAGTCCCTATTGGCCAGGGGCAAGAGACCCAGTACTTC
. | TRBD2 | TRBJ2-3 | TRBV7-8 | CASSELAGGPDTQYF | TGTGCCAGCAGCGAACTAGCGGGAGGGCCAGATACGCAGTATTTT
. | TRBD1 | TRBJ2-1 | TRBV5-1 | CASSRDRRRWWVEQFF | TGCGCCAGCAGCCGGGACAGGAGGAGGTGGTGGGTTGAGCAGTTCTTC
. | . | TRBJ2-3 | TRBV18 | CASSMAGGGDTQYF | TGTGCCAGCTCTATGGCCGGTGGGGGAGATACGCAGTATTTT
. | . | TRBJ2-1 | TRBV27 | CASSTRVSEQFF | TGTGCCAGCAGTACAAGGGTTTCTGAGCAGTTCTTC
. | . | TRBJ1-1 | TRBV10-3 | CAISESYGMNTEAFF | TGTGCCATCAGTGAGTCGTACGGAATGAACACTGAAGCTTTCTTT
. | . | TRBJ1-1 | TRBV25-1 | CASATGFQAFF | TGTGCCAGTGCTACGGGGTTTCAAGCTTTCTTT
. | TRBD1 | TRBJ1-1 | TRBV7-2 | CASSLVTGGTEAFF | TGTGCCAGCAGCTTAGTGACAGGGGGAACTGAAGCTTTCTTT
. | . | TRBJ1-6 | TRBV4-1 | CASSHGPGFGNNSPLHF | TGCGCCAGCAGCCACGGACCTGGTTTTGGCAATAATTCACCCCTCCACTTT
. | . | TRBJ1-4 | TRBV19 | CASSIHKGLKEKLFF | TGTGCCAGTAGTATACATAAGGGATTGAAGGAAAAACTGTTTTTT
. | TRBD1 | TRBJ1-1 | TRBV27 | CASSSRDRGPTSEAFF | TGTGCCAGCAGTTCCCGGGACAGGGGACCAACTTCTGAAGCTTTCTTT
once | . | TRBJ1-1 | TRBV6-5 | CASSPGTEAFF | TGTGCCAGCAGCCCCGGGACTGAAGCTTTCTTT
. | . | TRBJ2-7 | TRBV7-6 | CASSLDGEQYF | TGTGCCAGCAGCTTAGATGGCGAGCAGTACTTC
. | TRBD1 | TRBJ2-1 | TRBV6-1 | CASSEEPGQGHLNEQFF | TGTGCCAGCAGTGAGGAACCGGGACAGGGACATCTCAATGAGCAGTTCTTC
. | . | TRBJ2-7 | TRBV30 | CAWSVPLYEQYF | TGTGCCTGGAGTGTACCCCTCTACGAGCAGTACTTC
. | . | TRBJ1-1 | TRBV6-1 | CAIVFLTEAFF | TGTGCCATTGTCTTCCTCACTGAAGCTTTCTTT
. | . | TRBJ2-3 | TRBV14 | CASSPPSDIKTQYF | TGTGCCAGCAGCCCCCCTTCGGACATTAAAACGCAGTATTTT
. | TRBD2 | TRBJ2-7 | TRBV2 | CASSGTSGRAYEQYF | TGTGCCAGCAGTGGGACTAGCGGGAGGGCCTACGAGCAGTACTTC
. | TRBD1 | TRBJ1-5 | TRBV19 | CASKVQGASQPQHF | TGTGCCAGTAAGGTACAGGGGGCCAGTCAGCCCCAGCATTTT
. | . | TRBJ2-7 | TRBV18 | CASSPNEGGRVHPYEQYF | TGTGCCAGCTCACCAAACGAGGGGGGGCGGGTACACCCCTACGAGCAGTACTTC
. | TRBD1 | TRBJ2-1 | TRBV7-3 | CASSLYRQGDYNEQFF | TGTGCCAGCAGCTTATATCGACAGGGAGACTACAATGAGCAGTTCTTC
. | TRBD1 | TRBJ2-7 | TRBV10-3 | CAIKPGQGIEQYF | TGTGCCATCAAACCGGGACAGGGGATCGAGCAGTACTTC